The 32 T cell receptor beta chains presented below share a single source sample, sequenced in a study of cytomegalovirus exposure and HLA in healthy donors. 60 Vbeta and 13 Jbeta primers were used in PCR. TCRdb's table, derived via immunoSEQ multiplex PCR, lists solely in-frame clones and lacks some. The sample yields a few hundred thousand clones, about 79% seen once. The sequenced sample was PBMCs. Receptors were obtained from a man aged 18 to 30 in good health and CMV-seronegative.

This clone was counted between two and nine times. The chain has TRBV5-6 and TRBJ1-4; 9 bases are a match to TRBD1. Germline V gene lookup returns CDR1 SGHDT and CDR2 YYEEEE. The junction had 2 bases not matched to a gene; V was cut back by 4 bases and J by 4 bases. CDR3 length equals 14 residues. Here the CDR3 reads CASSLDRGNEKLFF. The CDR3, as DNA: TGTGCCAGCAGCCTGGACAGGGGTAATGAAAAACTGTTTTTT.

The chain is built from TRBV28 and TRBJ1-4; TRBD1 is a possible D gene (5 bases). The germline gives CDR1 MDHEN, CDR2 SYDVKM. V dropped 4 bases and J dropped 4 bases, with 10 bases sitting between them. CDR3 length: 14 residues. The DNA of the CDR3 is TGTGCCAGCAGTTCTACAGGTTTTAATGAAAAACTGTTTTTT. Protein sequence: CASSSTGFNEKLFF.

J is TRBJ2-5 and V is TRBV15, with 8 bases identical to TRBD1. The germline V gene encodes CDR1 LNHNV and CDR2 YYDKDF (reference sequence). V lost 4 bases to trimming and J lost 4 bases; unmatched junction nucleotides: 8. The CDR3 runs to 15 residues. CDR3 loop: CATSTRNRGRETQYF. The CDR3, as DNA: TGTGCCACCAGCACCCGTAACAGGGGGAGAGAGACCCAGTACTTC.

The chain couples TRBV7-2 to TRBJ2-7; 8 bases fit TRBD2. Germline loops: CDR1 SGHTA, CDR2 FQGNSA. The CDR3 totals 13 residues. The V gene end was trimmed by 6 bases and the J gene end by 2 bases; junction bases not matched to a gene: 3. The CDR3 DNA reads as TGTGCCAGCAGACGACTAGCGACCTACGAGCAGTACTTC. Protein sequence: CASRRLATYEQYF.

The chain combines TRBV7-2 with TRBJ2-1; 7 nucleotides align to TRBD2. V lost 6 bases to trimming and J lost 4 bases; unmatched junction nucleotides: 3. The CDR3 sequence is 13 residues long. Germline CDR1 SGHTA, CDR2 FQGNSA. CDR3 loop: CASRSGTYNEQFF. DNA for the CDR3: TGTGCCAGCAGAAGCGGGACTTACAATGAGCAGTTCTTC.

The chain employs TRBV19 and TRBJ2-3; TRBD1 is a possible D gene (5 bases). V lost 1 base and J 4 bases, leaving 6 bases between the germline ends. CDR1 is LNHDA and CDR2 is SQIVND in the germline V gene (reference sequence). The CDR3 sequence is 13 residues long. This CDR3 reads CASSIGQPDTQYF. CDR3 DNA sequence: TGTGCCAGTAGTATAGGACAGCCAGATACGCAGTATTTT.

The chain recombines TRBV5-4 with TRBJ1-5; TRBD1 matches at 8 bases. J was trimmed by 2 bases and V by 3 bases; bases with no gene match: 7. This CDR3 comprises 16 residues. Germline V gene data show CDR1 as SGHNT and CDR2 as YYREEE (reference sequence). The CDR3, as DNA: TGTGCCAGCAGCTATCAGGGGGCAGAGGGCAATCAGCCCCAGCATTTT. Its translation: CASSYQGAEGNQPQHF.

The CDR3 DNA reads TGCGCCAGCAGCTTGGGCGCTAGCGGGATGGGCAATGAGCAGTTCTTC. Residues: CASSLGASGMGNEQFF. This chain uses TRBV5-1 with TRBJ2-1; 9 nucleotides agree with TRBD2. In germline, CDR1 is SGHRS, CDR2 YFSETQ. V dropped 0 bases and J dropped 6; count of bases not matched to a gene: 7. This CDR3 region has 16 residues. The variable domain in full, completed from reference TRBV5-1 and TRBJ2-1, reads KAGVTQTPRYLIKTRGQQVTLSCSPISGHRSVSWYQQTPGQGLQFLFEYFSETQRNKGNFPGRFSGRQFSNSRSEMNVSTLELGDSALYLCASSLGASGMGNEQFFGPGTRLTVL.

The chain links TRBV27 to TRBJ2-3, with unresolved D. There are 13 residues in the CDR3. The V and J ends lost 5 bases and 0 bases respectively, with 6 bases between them. In germline, CDR1 is MNHEY, CDR2 SMNVEV (reference sequence). The DNA of the CDR3 is TGTGCCAGCAGTGTTCCTAGCACAGATACGCAGTATTTT. Its translation is CASSVPSTDTQYF.

This sequence joins TRBV7-9 and TRBJ2-7, with TRBD1 matching 7 bases. V lost 4 bases and J lost 0; bases outside the gene matches: 9. The CDR3 contains 16 residues. Germline CDR1 reads SEHNR; CDR2 reads FQNEAQ (reference sequence). The CDR3, as DNA: TGTGCCAGCAGCTCGACAGGGACCCTACTCTCCTACGAGCAGTACTTC. It encodes CASSSTGTLLSYEQYF. The full variable domain, completed using reference TRBV7-9 and TRBJ2-7, is DTGVSQNPRHKITKRGQNVTFRCDPISEHNRLYWYRQTLGQGPEFLTYFQNEAQLEKSRLLSDRFSAERPKGSFSTLEIQRTEQGDSAMYLCASSSTGTLLSYEQYFGPGTRLTVT.

The gene calls are TRBV7-3 and TRBJ2-3; D is perhaps TRBD2 (7 bases). Germline V gene sequence: CDR1 SGHTA, CDR2 FQGTGA. The CDR3 runs to 15 residues. With 2 bases removed from V and 4 bases from J, the gap between germline ends came to 13 bases. The CDR3 coding sequence is TGTGCCAGCAGCTTACGTGGGGGGGCCGCAGATACGCAGTATTTT. Translation: CASSLRGGAADTQYF.

The rearrangement uses TRBV6-6 and TRBJ1-2, with TRBD1 as a possible D gene (5 bases). Trimming left V 7 bases short and J 2 bases short, with 11 bases between. Germline CDR1 and CDR2: MNHNY and SVGAGI (reference sequence). This CDR3 contains 13 residues. The CDR3 DNA follows: TGTGCCAGCACCGGGGGTTGGAACTATGGCTACACCTTC. It is translated as CASTGGWNYGYTF.

The chain recombines TRBV30 with TRBJ1-5; unclear D gene. The V end lost 3 bases, the J end lost 0 bases, and 9 bases lay between the germline ends. The CDR3 length is 14 residues. Per germline, CDR1 GTSNPN and CDR2 SVGIG (reference sequence). The CDR3 sequence: CAWREQYSNQPQHF. The CDR3 DNA reads TGTGCCTGGAGGGAACAGTATAGCAATCAGCCCCAGCATTTT. Using reference TRBV30 and TRBJ1-5 for the parts outside the CDR3, the full variable domain is SQTIHQWPATLVQPVGSPLSLECTVEGTSNPNLYWYRQAAGRGLQLLFYSVGIGQISSEVPQNLSASRPQDRQFILSSKKLLLSDSGFYLCAWREQYSNQPQHFGDGTRLSIL.

The chain carries TRBV10-2 and TRBJ1-1, with D unresolved. Germline lookup yields CDR1 WSHSY and CDR2 SAAADI. The V and J ends lost 3 bases and 6 bases respectively, with 11 bases between them. The CDR3 totals 13 residues. For the CDR3, the DNA is TGCGCCAGCAGTGACTGGGAGGTCGCTGAAGCTTTCTTT. The encoded protein is CASSDWEVAEAFF.

This chain uses TRBV19 with TRBJ1-4; D remains unclear. This CDR3 is 15 amino acids long. The V and J ends lost 2 bases and 0 bases respectively, with 7 bases between them. CDR1 LNHDA and CDR2 SQIVND come from the germline V gene (reference sequence). DNA for the CDR3: TGTGCCAGTAGTATAAGTCAGGCAACTAATGAAAAACTGTTTTTT. Its protein is CASSISQATNEKLFF.

The V gene is TRBV7-3, the J gene TRBJ2-5, with a tentative D call TRBD1 (5 bases). Trimming shortened V by 5 bases and J by 5 bases, and 12 bases separated the two germline ends. From germline, CDR1 is SGHTA and CDR2 FQGTGA. The CDR3 loop spans 13 amino acids. The CDR3 bases are TGTGCCAGCAGCCCCCAGGGAAGCGAGACCCAGTACTTC. Translated: CASSPQGSETQYF.

The J gene is TRBJ2-1, the V gene TRBV4-3; D is uncertain. Germline V gene data show CDR1 as LGHNA and CDR2 as YSLEER. The V end lost 5 bases, the J end lost 9 bases, and 14 bases lay between the germline ends. The CDR3 is 13 amino acids. This CDR3 reads CASSFLVMGEQFF. For the CDR3, the DNA is TGCGCCAGCAGCTTTCTAGTGATGGGTGAGCAGTTCTTC.

The V gene is TRBV28, the J gene TRBJ2-5, with D possibly TRBD2 on 5 matching bases. The DNA end lines up better with TRBJ2-7; the J call may be wrong. Germline V gene data show CDR1 as MDHEN and CDR2 as SYDVKM. The CDR3 runs 13 residues. The CDR3 protein is CASRPPAVYEQYF. In DNA form, the CDR3 reads TGTGCCAGCAGGCCCCCAGCGGTTTACGAGCAGTACTTC.

The chain recombines TRBV27 with TRBJ2-5; a possible D gene is TRBD1 (5 bases). Germline CDR1 MNHEY, CDR2 SMNVEV (reference sequence). The length of the CDR3 is 13 residues. The V end lost 8 bases, the J end lost 4 bases, and 14 bases lay between the germline ends. The CDR3, as DNA: TGTGCCAGCGCATCTGCCCAGGGAGAGACCCAGTACTTC. The encoded protein is CASASAQGETQYF.

The chain is built from TRBV7-2 and TRBJ2-2; no definite D call. The CDR3 extends over 13 amino acids. With 3 bases removed from V and 4 bases from J, the gap between germline ends came to 6 bases. Germline V gene lookup returns CDR1 SGHTA and CDR2 FQGNSA. The CDR3 loop is CASSFLSTGELFF. CDR3 coding DNA: TGTGCCAGCAGCTTTTTGAGCACCGGGGAGCTGTTTTTT.

This rearrangement joins TRBV30 to TRBJ1-1; D is undetermined. Germline CDR1 reads GTSNPN; CDR2 reads SVGIG (reference sequence). CDR3 length: 13 amino acids. Deletions cut 3 bases from V and 3 bases from J, with 11 bases between. This CDR3 is CAWSFGLDTEAFF. The CDR3 region has the DNA TGTGCCTGGAGCTTCGGACTGGACACTGAAGCTTTCTTT.

The chain couples TRBV19 to TRBJ1-5, with 7 bases fitting TRBD1. Per the germline V gene, CDR1 is LNHDA and CDR2 is SQIVND (reference sequence). J lost 4 bases, V lost 4 bases, and 10 bases had no gene match. The CDR3 length is 16 residues. This CDR3 reads CASSNRRQGSNQPQHF. The CDR3 coding sequence is TGTGCCAGTAGTAACCGTCGACAGGGTAGTAATCAGCCCCAGCATTTT.

The chain carries TRBV7-9 and TRBJ2-7; D is possibly TRBD1 (6 bases). Trimming stripped 5 bases from V and 4 bases from J, with 12 bases between. Per the germline V gene, CDR1 is SEHNR and CDR2 is FQNEAQ (reference sequence). The CDR3 is 13 residues long. In nucleotides, the CDR3 is TGTGCCAGCAGCCAAAGTGACAGGTACGAGCAGTACTTC. Protein sequence: CASSQSDRYEQYF.

The chain employs TRBV2 and TRBJ2-1; 12 nucleotides line up with TRBD2. This CDR3 is 16 amino acids long. Trimming took 5 bases from V and 2 from J; bases not matched to a gene: 4. Germline CDR1 and CDR2: SNHLY and FYNNEI. In DNA, the CDR3 is TGTGCCAGCAGTCTTGGACTAGCGGGAACCTACAATGAGCAGTTCTTC. It translates to CASSLGLAGTYNEQFF. The full variable domain, in which reference TRBV2 and TRBJ2-1 provide the parts outside the CDR3, is EPEVTQTPSHQVTQMGQEVILRCVPISNHLYFYWYRQILGQKVEFLVSFYNNEISEKSEIFDDQFSVERPDGSNFTLKIRSTKLEDSAMYFCASSLGLAGTYNEQFFGPGTRLTVL.

The rearrangement links TRBV5-1 to TRBJ2-5; 9 nucleotides match TRBD2. The CDR3 runs to 14 residues. The V segment lost 5 bases and the J segment 3 bases; nucleotides outside the gene matches: 5. Germline CDR1 and CDR2: SGHRS and YFSETQ. CDR3 sequence reads: CASSYSGGEETQYF. The CDR3 DNA follows: TGCGCCAGCAGTTATAGCGGGGGAGAAGAGACCCAGTACTTC.

The chain carries TRBV12-5 and TRBJ2-3, with 8 positions matching TRBD1. The V and J ends lost 0 bases and 5 bases, in that order; junction bases with no gene match: 13. CDR1 LGHNT and CDR2 FRNRAP come from the germline V gene. The CDR3 runs to 18 residues. CDR3 DNA: TGTGCTAGTGGTTTGGTACTAACAGGGGGACGAGGAGGAGATACGCAGTATTTT. This translates into CASGLVLTGGRGGDTQYF.

The chain recombines TRBV30 with TRBJ2-5; D is ambiguous. With the DNA end fitting TRBJ2-7 better, the J assignment may be wrong. Germline V gives CDR1 GTSNPN, CDR2 SVGIG (reference sequence). The length of the CDR3 is 12 residues. This CDR3 reads CAWSVTSYEQYF. DNA of the CDR3: TGTGCCTGGAGTGTAACCTCTTACGAGCAGTACTTC.

The rearrangement links TRBV5-1 to TRBJ2-3; 13 bases agree with TRBD2. This CDR3 spans 14 amino acids. With 4 bases clipped from V and 6 bases from J, the junction kept 2 bases outside the gene matches. In germline, CDR1 is SGHRS, CDR2 YFSETQ. CDR3 DNA: TGCGCCAGCAGCGGACTAGCGGGAGCGGATACGCAGTATTTT. Translation gives CASSGLAGADTQYF.

The V call is TRBV5-1, the J call TRBJ1-1; 7 bases align to TRBD1. The CDR3 runs 15 residues. V shed 6 bases and J 1 base; nucleotides not matched to a gene: 9. The germline V gene has CDR1 SGHRS and CDR2 YFSETQ. CDR3 sequence reads: CASNPGGTENTEAFF. The CDR3 DNA is TGCGCCAGCAATCCGGGTGGGACAGAGAACACTGAAGCTTTCTTT. Full variable domain (missing parts from reference TRBV5-1 and TRBJ1-1): KAGVTQTPRYLIKTRGQQVTLSCSPISGHRSVSWYQQTPGQGLQFLFEYFSETQRNKGNFPGRFSGRQFSNSRSEMNVSTLELGDSALYLCASNPGGTENTEAFFGQGTRLTVV.

This chain connects TRBV7-6 to TRBJ1-6; 8 positions agree with TRBD1. Germline assignment: CDR1 SGHVS and CDR2 FNYEAQ. The CDR3 consists of 16 residues. Losses at the gene ends were 5 bases for V and 6 bases for J; bases not matched to a gene: 9. CDR3: CASSETGGEGNSPLHF. The CDR3 DNA reads as TGTGCCAGCAGCGAAACAGGGGGAGAAGGTAATTCACCCCTCCACTTT.

The rearrangement joins TRBV27 to TRBJ2-2; 7 bases fit TRBD2. The CDR3 runs to 13 residues. The J segment lost 6 bases and the V segment lost 6 bases, leaving 4 bases of the junction unmatched. Germline V CDR1 and CDR2: MNHEY, SMNVEV (reference sequence). The CDR3 DNA reads TGTGCCAGCAGGACTAGCCATTCCGGGGAGCTGTTTTTT. This gives the protein CASRTSHSGELFF.

This clone was counted between two and nine times. This sequence joins TRBV7-2 and TRBJ1-1; TRBD1 is a possible D gene (5 bases). The length of the CDR3 is 11 residues. Germline V gene sequence: CDR1 SGHTA, CDR2 FQGNSA. Trimming removed 1 base from V and 10 bases from J, with 7 bases in between. CDR3 coding DNA: TGTGCCAGCAGCTTAGAACAGGTAGCTTTCTTT. Amino acids: CASSLEQVAFF.